The 26 T cell receptor beta chains in this list originate from one sample, sequenced in a study of T cell repertoires in cytomegalovirus infection. Via MiXCR, TCRdb re-called the reads, giving one row per CDR3 protein. The sample includes approximately 500,000 distinct CDR3 sequences, 16% of them seen just once. Material: CD8+ T cells from PBMCs. The receptor set was obtained from a human donor in good health (CMV status not recorded). Some clones in this sample may be carry-over from other donors' samples.

This clonotype was observed a few times. This sequence joins TRBV6-6 and TRBJ2-1; D ambiguous. This CDR3 is built from 15 residues. Deletions cut 7 bases from V and 2 bases from J, with 15 bases between. Germline loops: CDR1 MNHNY, CDR2 SVGAGI (reference sequence). CDR3 nucleotide sequence: TGTGCCAGCATCAGAAGCGTCTCGGCCTACAATGAGCAGTTCTTC. This codes for CASIRSVSAYNEQFF.

The chain is built from TRBV2 and TRBJ2-3, with 8 bases aligning to TRBD2. Germline lookup yields CDR1 SNHLY and CDR2 FYNNEI. The CDR3 is 15 amino acids. J gave up 3 bases and V 3 bases, and 5 bases lay outside the gene matches. The CDR3 coding sequence is TGTGCCAGCAGTGATAAAGCGGGGGCGACAGATACGCAGTATTTT. It translates to CASSDKAGATDTQYF.

The V call is TRBV29-1, the J call TRBJ2-7; 11 positions match TRBD2. J lost 2 bases, V lost 8 bases, and 5 bases had no gene match. The CDR3 is 13 residues long. From germline, CDR1 is SQVTM and CDR2 ANQGSEA. CDR3 DNA: TGCAGCATTGGGACTAGCGGTGCCTACGAGCAGTACTTC. Its protein product is CSIGTSGAYEQYF.

This clonotype was picked up many times. The chain links TRBV4-1 to TRBJ1-6; 7 bases align to TRBD1. V shed 3 bases, J shed 6 bases, and the junction held 2 bases outside the gene matches. The CDR3 consists of 14 residues. Germline V gives CDR1 MGHRA, CDR2 YSYEKL. The CDR3 DNA reads as TGCGCCAGCAGCCACTACAGGGGTAATTCACCCCTCCACTTT. Translation gives CASSHYRGNSPLHF.

About this clonotype itself: A much larger clone lies a single base off, so this may be a read error. This rearrangement joins TRBV10-2 to TRBJ1-3, with 8 positions matching TRBD1. Germline assignment: CDR1 WSHSY and CDR2 SAAADI. After removal of 6 bases from V and 2 bases from J, the junction contained 9 bases not matched to a gene. The CDR3 spans 16 residues. This CDR3 is CASRDSRTGTGNTIYF. CDR3 nucleotides: TGCGCCAGCAGAGACTCACGGACAGGGACTGGAAACACCATATATTTT.

This clonotype was counted ten times or more. The chain combines TRBV4-1 with TRBJ1-4; D is possibly TRBD1 (5 bases). Germline CDR1 MGHRA, CDR2 YSYEKL. Trimming stripped 0 bases from V and 6 bases from J, with 11 bases between. CDR3 length: 15 residues. DNA of the CDR3: TGCGCCAGCAGCCAAGATCGACAGAGAGATGAAAAACTGTTTTTT. Translated: CASSQDRQRDEKLFF.

CDR3 coding DNA: TGTGCCAGCAGTTACTCGAGGACATACTACGAGCAGTACTTC. Encoded protein: CASSYSRTYYEQYF. The chain links TRBV6-5 to TRBJ2-7, with D perhaps matching TRBD1 (5 bases). Trimming took off 0 bases at V and 3 bases at J, with 9 bases between the two ends. CDR1 is MNHEY, CDR2 SVGAGI, per germline. There are 14 residues in the CDR3.

This clonotype was counted many times. The V gene is TRBV7-9, the J gene TRBJ1-4, with D maybe TRBD1 (5 bases). The CDR3 sequence is 15 residues long. The germline gives CDR1 SEHNR, CDR2 FQNEAQ (reference sequence). The germline V and J ends were trimmed by 4 bases and 12 bases, with 21 bases remaining between them. The CDR3 DNA reads TGTGCCAGCAGCTATGACGATTCCGGGACGGGGGAACTGTTTTTT. Its translation: CASSYDDSGTGELFF.

This sequence joins TRBV6-4 and TRBJ2-1; D is undetermined. This CDR3 is 16 amino acids long. Germline V gene data show CDR1 as MRHNA and CDR2 as SNTAGT. The ends were cut back, 0 bases at V and 1 base at J, with 10 bases in the middle. CDR3 DNA sequence: TGTGCCAGCAGTGACTCGAACAGCGATTCCTACAATGAGCAGTTCTTC. Its translation is CASSDSNSDSYNEQFF.

The rearrangement uses TRBV6-4 and TRBJ1-1, with a weak D call TRBD1 (6 bases). Trimming removed 0 bases from V and 13 bases from J, with 21 bases in between. Germline V lookup: CDR1 MRHNA, CDR2 SNTAGT. The CDR3 has 15 residues. The CDR3 bases are TGTGCCAGCAGTGACTCTTCCGGGGGCAAAAAGGGGATTTTCTTT. Amino acids: CASSDSSGGKKGIFF.

The chain uses TRBV6-6 and TRBJ2-1; TRBD2 agrees at 10 bases. This CDR3 comprises 15 residues. Trimming removed 5 bases from V and 12 bases from J; junction bases left unmatched: 13. Germline CDR1 is MNHNY and CDR2 is SVGAGI (reference sequence). The CDR3 DNA follows: TGTGCCAGCAGTAGCGGGGGGGGGTACCTACATTGGCAGTTCTTC. This translates into CASSSGGGYLHWQFF.

In this sample, this clonotype turned up many times. The chain links TRBV6-5 to TRBJ1-1; 7 nucleotides match TRBD1. V shed 5 bases and J 6 bases; nucleotides not matched to a gene: 9. Looked up from germline, CDR1 is MNHEY and CDR2 is SVGAGI. This CDR3 is built from 14 residues. CDR3 amino acids: CASSHDRVGAEAFF. The CDR3 DNA reads TGTGCCAGCAGTCACGACAGGGTAGGCGCTGAAGCTTTCTTT.

The chain combines TRBV2 with TRBJ1-5, with 10 bases fitting TRBD1. The CDR3 is 19 amino acids. The ends lost 0 bases at V and 2 bases at J; junction bases unmatched: 10. Germline-derived CDR1 and CDR2 are SNHLY and FYNNEI. Written as DNA, the CDR3 is TGTGCCAGCAGTGAAGCAGAAACGACAGGGGGCGCGGGCAATCAGCCCCAGCATTTT. Protein: CASSEAETTGGAGNQPQHF.

The chain is built from TRBV4-1 and TRBJ1-4, with unresolved D. The ends were cut back, 0 bases at V and 7 bases at J, with 18 bases in the middle. The CDR3 is 17 residues long. From germline, CDR1 is MGHRA and CDR2 YSYEKL. CDR3 sequence (DNA): TGCGCCAGCAGCCAAGATGATGTTCTCAGACGGAGTGAAAAACTGTTTTTT. The encoded protein is CASSQDDVLRRSEKLFF.

This clonotype has just a few counts. The CDR3 loop reads CASTNDRGPTYEQYF. The CDR3 DNA follows: TGTGCCAGCACCAACGACAGGGGCCCCACCTACGAGCAGTACTTC. The chain joins TRBV27 to TRBJ2-7, with 8 bases identical to TRBD1. Trimming removed 7 bases from V and 2 bases from J; junction bases left unmatched: 10. CDR1 is MNHEY, CDR2 SMNVEV, per germline (reference sequence). The CDR3 is 15 amino acids.

In its sample, this clonotype was seen many times. The V and J genes are TRBV4-1 and TRBJ2-3, with D possibly TRBD2 on 7 matching bases. Germline CDR1 reads MGHRA; CDR2 reads YSYEKL. This CDR3 is 17 amino acids long. With 0 bases removed from V and 1 base from J, the gap between germline ends came to 14 bases. CDR3 nucleotide sequence: TGCGCCAGCAGCCAAGAAGGGGGGGCGATTGGCACAGATACGCAGTATTTT. Amino acid sequence: CASSQEGGAIGTDTQYF.

This clonotype appeared a few times. V usage is TRBV5-1 and J usage is TRBJ2-3; 10 bases are shared with TRBD1. With 1 base clipped from V and 4 bases from J, the junction kept 3 bases outside the gene matches. This CDR3 is built from 15 residues. Germline assignment: CDR1 SGHRS and CDR2 YFSETQ. The DNA of the CDR3 is TGCGCCAGCAGCTTGCGACAGGGGGCGTCAGATACGCAGTATTTT. Protein: CASSLRQGASDTQYF.

This clonotype was counted between two and nine times. This rearrangement joins TRBV27 to TRBJ2-1; 9 bases line up with TRBD1. The V segment lost 4 bases and the J segment 7 bases; nucleotides outside the gene matches: 11. This CDR3 comprises 16 residues. Germline loops: CDR1 MNHEY, CDR2 SMNVEV (reference sequence). The DNA of the CDR3 is TGTGCCAGCAGTTCACCCGCCGGGACAGGGCAAAATGAGCAGTTCTTC. As protein: CASSSPAGTGQNEQFF.

This clonotype showed up many times. This sequence joins TRBV10-3 and TRBJ2-1; TRBD1 is a possible D gene (6 bases). There are 12 residues in the CDR3. V shed 10 bases and J shed 5 bases, with 12 bases lying between them. Germline CDR1 ENHRY, CDR2 SYGVKD. The CDR3 region has the DNA TGTGCCACCGCAGACAGGAACAATGAGCAGTTCTTC. The encoded protein is CATADRNNEQFF.

In its sample, this clonotype was seen a few times. The rearrangement joins TRBV20-1 to TRBJ2-1, with 7 bases identical to TRBD2. Germline loops: CDR1 DFQATT, CDR2 SNEGSKA (reference sequence). The V segment lost 2 bases and the J segment 9 bases; nucleotides outside the gene matches: 13. The CDR3 length is 15 residues. CDR3 sequence: CSARSIGRERTEQFF. The CDR3 DNA sequence: TGCAGTGCTAGATCCATAGGGCGGGAGCGGACTGAGCAGTTCTTC.

The sample holds a few counts of this clonotype. V gene TRBV3-1 combines with J gene TRBJ1-1; no clear D gene. V gave up 3 bases and J gave up 3 bases, with 17 bases separating them. Germline CDR1 is LGHDT and CDR2 is YNNKEL (reference sequence). The CDR3 length is 16 residues. CDR3 sequence: CASSHSGLGRDTEAFF. The CDR3 nucleotides read TGTGCCAGCAGCCACTCGGGCTTAGGGAGGGACACTGAAGCTTTCTTT.

This clonotype was picked up many times. The V call is TRBV4-1, the J call TRBJ2-5; D remains unclear. Trimming pared 4 bases from V and 0 bases from J, leaving 9 bases between. The CDR3 length is 14 residues. The germline V gene has CDR1 MGHRA and CDR2 YSYEKL. The CDR3: CASSPDGYQETQYF. In DNA, the CDR3 is TGCGCCAGCAGCCCGGACGGGTACCAAGAGACCCAGTACTTC.

This clonotype was recorded at least ten times. The chain uses TRBV12-3 or TRBV12-4 and TRBJ2-1; a possible D gene is TRBD2 (6 bases). V lost 4 bases, J lost 4 bases, and 8 bases lay in between. The CDR3 is 13 amino acids. The CDR3 is CASSSSGYNEQFF. CDR3 DNA: TGTGCCAGCAGTTCCAGCGGGTACAATGAGCAGTTCTTC.

This clonotype was seen only a few times. The chain carries TRBV28 and TRBJ2-7, with 10 bases fitting TRBD1. CDR3 length: 16 residues. V lost 5 bases and J lost 5; bases outside the gene matches: 12. Germline loops: CDR1 MDHEN, CDR2 SYDVKM. CDR3 loop: CASSTPLGTGEDEQYF. CDR3 DNA: TGTGCCAGCAGTACACCCCTCGGGACAGGGGAGGACGAGCAGTACTTC.

The chain recombines TRBV7-9 with TRBJ1-3, with 9 bases identical to TRBD1. In germline, CDR1 is SEHNR, CDR2 FQNEAQ (reference sequence). This CDR3 has 14 amino acids. CDR3 DNA: TGTGCGCAGGCGGGACAGGGCTCTGGAAACACCATATATTTT. This codes for CAQAGQGSGNTIYF.

The V gene is TRBV5-6, the J gene TRBJ2-1; TRBD1 matches 8 bases. CDR3 length equals 14 residues. The V segment lost 2 bases and the J segment 13 bases; nucleotides outside the gene matches: 11. CDR1 is SGHDT and CDR2 is YYEEEE in the germline V gene. The CDR3 is CASSFNPGRGLQFF. For the CDR3, the DNA is TGTGCCAGCAGCTTCAACCCCGGCAGGGGGCTACAGTTCTTC. Supplemented by reference TRBV5-6 and TRBJ2-1, the full variable domain reads DAGVTQSPTHLIKTRGQQVTLRCSPKSGHDTVSWYQQALGQGPQFIFQYYEEEERQRGNFPDRFSGHQFPNYSSELNVNALLLGDSALYLCASSFNPGRGLQFFGPGTRLTVL.